The 9 T cell receptor beta chains below all came from one sample that was sequenced in a study of early T cells in non-severe SARS-CoV-2 infection. TCRdb independently ran MiXCR on the 5' RACE reads; one entry per CDR3 protein. Here the sample spans over 25,000 distinct CDR3 sequences, 5.4% being singletons. The specimen sequenced was whole blood. The receptors come from an adult who was a healthcare worker with PCR-confirmed SARS-CoV-2 infection or an uninfected control (not recorded which).

The V call is TRBV30, the J call TRBJ2-2; D unresolved. The CDR3 is made up of 11 amino acids. CDR1 is GTSNPN and CDR2 is SVGIG in the germline V gene (reference sequence). The V gene lost 2 bases and the J gene lost 7 bases, with 5 bases spanning the gap. The CDR3 protein is CAWSWGGELFF. The DNA of the CDR3 is TGTGCCTGGAGTTGGGGCGGGGAGCTGTTTTTT.

This clonotype showed up many times. The chain is built from TRBV12-3 or TRBV12-4 and TRBJ1-1; tentative D call: TRBD1 (5 bases). The CDR3 spans 14 residues. V shed 3 bases and J shed 2 bases, with 10 bases lying between them. The CDR3 is CASSLTESNTEAFF. The CDR3 DNA sequence: TGTGCCAGCAGTTTGACAGAAAGTAACACTGAAGCTTTCTTT.

This clonotype was seen repeatedly, ten times or more. The J gene is TRBJ2-5, the V gene TRBV5-1; tentatively, D is TRBD1 (6 bases). From germline, CDR1 is SGHRS and CDR2 YFSETQ. The V gene lost 4 bases and the J gene lost 5 bases, with 15 bases spanning the gap. CDR3 size: 14 residues. CDR3 loop: CASSDGTIGETQYF. CDR3 sequence (DNA): TGCGCCAGCAGCGACGGGACAATCGGGGAGACCCAGTACTTC.

Ten or more counts support this clonotype. The rearrangement joins TRBV12-3 or TRBV12-4 to TRBJ2-1; 12 bases are a match to TRBD2. This CDR3 has 14 amino acids. V dropped 5 bases and J dropped 9; count of bases not matched to a gene: 5. CDR3 residues: CASSTRTSGIEQFF. The CDR3 DNA reads as TGTGCCAGCAGTACTAGGACTAGCGGGATTGAGCAGTTCTTC.

J is TRBJ1-5 and V is TRBV7-2, with unresolved D. CDR3 length equals 15 residues. The ends were cut back, 1 base at V and 5 bases at J, with 12 bases in the middle. Germline V gene lookup returns CDR1 SGHTA and CDR2 FQGNSA. CDR3 nucleotides: TGTGCCAGCAGCTTAGAGGCGACCAATTATCAGCCCCAGCATTTT. Translated, it gives CASSLEATNYQPQHF. Full variable domain (remainder filled in from reference TRBV7-2 and TRBJ1-5): GAGVSQSPSNKVTEKGKDVELRCDPISGHTALYWYRQSLGQGLEFLIYFQGNSAPDKSGLPSDRFSAERTGGSVSTLTIQRTQQEDSAVYLCASSLEATNYQPQHFGDGTRLSIL.

This clonotype occurred many times. The chain uses TRBV19 and TRBJ1-5, with D possibly TRBD1 on 5 matching bases. Germline values: CDR1 LNHDA, CDR2 SQIVND (reference sequence). CDR3 length: 12 residues. Trimming cost V 5 bases and J 7 bases, with 9 bases left between them. CDR3: CASSGGGQPQHF. In nucleotides, the CDR3 is TGTGCCAGTAGTGGGGGAGGCCAGCCCCAGCATTTT. The whole variable domain, remainder taken from reference TRBV19 and TRBJ1-5, is DGGITQSPKYLFRKEGQNVTLSCEQNLNHDAMYWYRQDPGQGLRLIYYSQIVNDFQKGDIAEGYSVSREKKESFPLTVTSAQKNPTAFYLCASSGGGQPQHFGDGTRLSIL.

This clonotype showed up many times. V and J are TRBV12-3 or TRBV12-4 and TRBJ1-2; maybe TRBD1 (5 bases). V lost 5 bases and J 6 bases, leaving 16 bases between the germline ends. This CDR3 has 14 amino acids. The CDR3 coding sequence is TGTGCCAGCAGTAACACCGGGACCCCCAATGGCTACACCTTC. This sequence encodes CASSNTGTPNGYTF.

This clonotype was seen ten or more times. The chain recombines TRBV7-9 with TRBJ1-5; possibly TRBD1 for D (5 bases). V lost 5 bases to trimming and J lost 2 bases, with 13 bases between them. Per the germline V gene, CDR1 is SEHNR and CDR2 is FQNEAQ (reference sequence). The CDR3 contains 15 residues. CDR3 sequence reads: CASSLDSVRNQPQHF. Here the CDR3 DNA reads TGTGCCAGCAGCCTCGACAGTGTCCGCAATCAGCCCCAGCATTTT.

Within the sample, this clonotype is medium-sized. The chain couples TRBV20-1 to TRBJ2-1; no definite D call. V lost 0 bases to trimming and J lost 9 bases, with 18 bases between them. Germline CDR1 DFQATT, CDR2 SNEGSKA (reference sequence). The CDR3 consists of 15 residues. The CDR3 sequence is CSARDWDAGPSEQFF. The CDR3 nucleotides are TGCAGTGCTAGAGATTGGGATGCCGGGCCTAGTGAGCAGTTCTTC.